The present T cell receptor beta chain was sequenced within a study of T cells in Graves' hyperthyroidism and ophthalmopathy. Study-wide findings and caveats: Expanded thyroid clonotypes (above 0.001) were mostly also found in blood.

It was RNA transcripts that yielded the amplified TCR beta CDR3 regions. The TCR CDR3 first-round RT-PCR relied on the HTBI primer set. Each CDR3 protein is one row after TCRdb ran MiXCR on the multiplex PCR reads. Here the sample spans 600,000 or so distinct CDR3 sequences, more than 13% being singletons. The germline CDR1 and CDR2 sequences are GTSNPN and SVGIG (reference sequence). Trimming at V came to 0 bases and at J to 2 bases, leaving 13 bases not matched to a gene. The CDR3 spans 17 residues. This clonotype was detected many times. What it binds is not known. This receptor was taken from a woman between 18 and 29 years old with Graves' ophthalmopathy. This rearrangement joins TRBV30 to TRBJ2-7, with 7 bases identical to TRBD1. The sample taken for sequencing was blood. The CDR3 sequence is CAWSVFLGTAKAYEQYF. The CDR3 DNA sequence: TGTGCCTGGAGTGTATTTTTAGGGACAGCTAAGGCCTACGAGCAGTACTTC.